The entry below describes one T cell receptor (beta chain). Trimming took 11 bases from V and 4 from J, leaving 14 bases between them. The germline CDR1 and CDR2 sequences are MNHNY and SVGAGI (reference sequence). There are 12 residues in the CDR3. Sequencing was performed with immunoSEQ multiplex PCR; in TCRdb, only in-frame clones are kept and a portion is missing. The data hold around 78,000 clones, with roughly 88% observed a single time. These data are taken from a study of blood T cell repertoires in COVID-19. The material sequenced was peripheral blood. The chain joins TRBV6-6 to TRBJ1-1; unclear D gene. This TCR derives from a human donor in a cohort sampled during active COVID-19. The CDR3 coding sequence is TGTGCCTCTGGGAGGAGATTCACTGAAGCTTTCTTT. This translates into CASGRRFTEAFF.